This T cell receptor (beta chain) emerged from a study of cytomegalovirus exposure and HLA in healthy donors. Findings and caveats of the study: Researchers counted 164 TCR beta chains as cytomegalovirus-associated.

Libraries were prepared by immunoSEQ multiplex PCR; TCRdb keeps only in-frame clonotypes and omits some of them. This repertoire shows 100,000 to 120,000 clones, 89% found once; its top ten account for over 1.5%. Donors came from a validation cohort of 95 to 150 subjects, distinct from the first 666-subject cohort. Points on this clone: The target antigen is unknown.

Germline V gene sequence: CDR1 MDHEN, CDR2 SYDVKM. This CDR3 region has 15 residues. The V gene lost 4 bases and the J gene lost 3 bases, with 12 bases spanning the gap. V gene TRBV28 combines with J gene TRBJ2-2, with D possibly TRBD1 on 5 matching bases. This TCR was sampled from a woman under 30 in good health and CMV-seronegative. Material for sequencing was PBMCs. The CDR3 sequence is CASSSVAGHTGELFF. In nucleotides, the CDR3 is TGTGCCAGCAGTTCGGTGGCAGGGCACACCGGGGAGCTGTTTTTT.